This T cell receptor beta chain was obtained from a study of blood T cells in healthy people across ages. Germline V gene sequence: CDR1 SQVTM, CDR2 ANQGSEA. CDR3 length: 14 amino acids. Trimming shortened V by 4 bases and J by 4 bases, and 17 bases separated the two germline ends. General observations from the study: In these data, TCR beta diversity tracked strongly with naive T cell percentage. It was not possible, with unsorted PBMCs, to conclusively compare naive and antigen-experienced cells. Older age coincided with a roughly linear decline in TCR beta diversity per million T cells.

Alongside a J-beta primer mix, a sample-barcoded 5' primer served in a second PCR lasting roughly 6 to 11 cycles. TCRdb called the 5' RACE reads again in MiXCR, with one record for every CDR3 protein. The data hold 1.2 million to 1.5 million distinct CDR3 sequences, with roughly 64% observed a single time. This clonotype was observed a handful of times. Antigen specificity is unknown. Per-sample yields of isolated PBMCs were at least 6 million. The chain combines TRBV29-1 with TRBJ2-7; perhaps TRBD2 as D (6 bases). Sample: blood. This TCR came from a man younger than 30 in good health. The DNA of the CDR3 is TGCAGCGTTGGGGAACGGGGGACTTCGTACGAGCAGTACTTC. This translates into CSVGERGTSYEQYF.